Each of the 30 T cell receptor beta chains below was sequenced from the same sample in a study of T cell responses to AZD1222 COVID-19 vaccine. This table comes from immunoSEQ multiplex PCR, and its TCRdb copy is limited to in-frame clones, with some not included. The table includes roughly 120,000 clones, 88% detected once. Material: peripheral blood, obtained on day 0 of AZD1222 vaccination. The receptor set was obtained from an adult in good health.

This clone appeared once. Relative to the germline gene, one junction end is altered; a read error may explain this. V and J are TRBV7-9 and TRBJ2-1; no definite D call. Per the germline V gene, CDR1 is SEHNR and CDR2 is FQNEAQ (reference sequence). The length of the CDR3 is 15 residues. The CDR3, as DNA: TGTCCCAGCGCCGCACAACCACGACCCGGGAATGAGCAGTTCTTC. This sequence encodes CPSAAQPRPGNEQFF.

The chain couples TRBV2 to TRBJ2-2, with TRBD2 matching over 11 bases. This CDR3 is built from 15 residues. From germline, CDR1 is SNHLY and CDR2 FYNNEI. The V segment lost 6 bases and the J segment 6 bases; nucleotides outside the gene matches: 6. The CDR3 coding sequence is TGTGCCAGCAGGGTGACTAGCGGGATAGCCGGGGAGCTGTTTTTT. Its protein is CASRVTSGIAGELFF.

The chain joins TRBV11-2 to TRBJ2-7; D gene uncertain. Germline CDR1 SGHAT, CDR2 FQNNGV. The CDR3 spans 13 residues. Trimming shortened V by 4 bases and J by 4 bases, and 11 bases separated the two germline ends. This chain's CDR3 is CASSSSPTYEQYF. The CDR3 bases are TGTGCCAGCAGCTCAAGCCCCACTTACGAGCAGTACTTC. Complete variable domain (other parts from reference TRBV11-2 and TRBJ2-7): EAGVAQSPRYKIIEKRQSVAFWCNPISGHATLYWYQQILGQGPKLLIQFQNNGVVDDSQLPKDRFSAERLKGVDSTLKIQPAKLEDSAVYLCASSSSPTYEQYFGPGTRLTVT.

The chain is built from TRBV5-1 and TRBJ2-3, with 12 bases fitting TRBD2. Per germline, CDR1 SGHRS and CDR2 YFSETQ. With V trimmed by 1 base and J by 2 bases, 17 bases remained unmatched. The CDR3 consists of 21 residues. Here the CDR3 reads CASSLPNRTSGIKLPTDTQYF. CDR3 in DNA: TGCGCCAGCAGCTTGCCTAACCGGACTAGCGGGATCAAACTCCCCACAGATACGCAGTATTTT.

This clone appeared once. V gene TRBV6-5 combines with J gene TRBJ2-3, with TRBD2 as a possible D gene (6 bases). V was pared by 6 bases and J by 2 bases, with 12 bases between. The V gene's germline CDR1 is MNHEY and CDR2 SVGAGI. The CDR3 extends over 14 amino acids. The CDR3 region is CASRLSGNTDTQYF. The DNA of the CDR3 is TGTGCCAGCAGGCTTAGCGGAAACACAGATACGCAGTATTTT.

This chain uses TRBV28 with TRBJ1-5; unclear D gene. This CDR3 is 14 amino acids long. V shed 1 base and J shed 2 bases, with 6 bases lying between them. Germline V CDR1 and CDR2: MDHEN, SYDVKM. CDR3 protein: CASSLSQGNQPQHF. The CDR3 nucleotides are TGTGCCAGCAGTTTATCCCAAGGCAATCAGCCCCAGCATTTT.

The CDR3 region is CASSPRGTGEQFF. The CDR3 region has the DNA TGTGCCAGCAGTCCTCGGGGGACGGGGGAGCAGTTCTTC. J is TRBJ2-1 and V is TRBV12-3 or TRBV12-4; D is perhaps TRBD2 (6 bases). V lost 5 bases, J lost 10 bases, and 15 bases lay in between. The CDR3 extends over 13 amino acids.

The chain has TRBV18 and TRBJ1-4; 7 positions agree with TRBD1. Germline CDR1 and CDR2: KGHSH and LQKENI. The CDR3 extends over 16 amino acids. Germline trimming cut 5 bases from V and 7 bases from J; bases unmatched to any gene: 13. The CDR3 DNA reads TGTGCCAGCTCATCGTTGGACAGGAGGGTTGGTGAAAAACTGTTTTTT. The encoded protein is CASSSLDRRVGEKLFF.

The CDR3 nucleotides are TGTGCCAGCAGTTTATGGGCGTTGCAGGGTATCAATCAGCCCCAGCATTTT. This codes for CASSLWALQGINQPQHF. The rearrangement links TRBV28 to TRBJ1-5; D is possibly TRBD1 (5 bases). The germline V and J ends were trimmed by 0 bases and 3 bases, with 15 bases remaining between them. The CDR3 spans 17 residues. Germline V gives CDR1 MDHEN, CDR2 SYDVKM.

This sequence joins TRBV27 and TRBJ2-2; 7 nucleotides match TRBD1. Trimming took 0 bases from V and 0 from J; bases not matched to a gene: 4. Per the germline V gene, CDR1 is MNHEY and CDR2 is SMNVEV (reference sequence). The CDR3 covers 17 residues. The CDR3 spells CASSLSRQGANTGELFF. In nucleotides, the CDR3 is TGTGCCAGCAGTTTATCCCGACAGGGCGCGAACACCGGGGAGCTGTTTTTT.

The genes are TRBV6-5 and TRBJ1-4; D is ambiguous. CDR1 MNHEY and CDR2 SVGAGI come from the germline V gene. The CDR3 has 16 amino acids. Trimming pared 2 bases from V and 8 bases from J, leaving 18 bases between. The DNA for the CDR3 is TGTGCCAGCAGTTACACGGACCGGTGGGCCACGGAAAAACTGTTTTTT. Residues: CASSYTDRWATEKLFF.

The CDR3 loop reads CASSLVRGGPTEAFF. The CDR3 DNA follows: TGTGCCAGCAGCTTAGTTAGGGGGGGCCCGACTGAAGCTTTCTTT. J is TRBJ1-1 and V is TRBV7-9, with D possibly TRBD1 on 6 matching bases. Trimming took 1 base from V and 5 from J, leaving 14 bases between them. This CDR3 is 15 amino acids long. CDR1 and CDR2 (germline): SEHNR, FQNEAQ (reference sequence).

The chain carries TRBV28 and TRBJ2-1; TRBD2 agrees at 11 bases. Germline V gene data show CDR1 as MDHEN and CDR2 as SYDVKM. The CDR3 runs to 14 residues. The trim removed 5 bases at V and 4 bases at J, leaving 1 base unmatched. For the CDR3, the DNA is TGTGCCAGCAGTCTAGCGGGAGGATACAATGAGCAGTTCTTC. Its translation: CASSLAGGYNEQFF.

This clone showed up just once. V and J are TRBV5-1 and TRBJ2-5, with 7 bases aligning to TRBD1. Germline V CDR1 and CDR2: SGHRS, YFSETQ. The J segment lost 0 bases and the V segment lost 7 bases, leaving 6 bases of the junction unmatched. This CDR3 is built from 14 residues. The CDR3 region has the DNA TGCGCCAGCCGCCCGACAGGGTACCAAGAGACCCAGTACTTC. Translation: CASRPTGYQETQYF. The full variable domain, completed using reference TRBV5-1 and TRBJ2-5, is KAGVTQTPRYLIKTRGQQVTLSCSPISGHRSVSWYQQTPGQGLQFLFEYFSETQRNKGNFPGRFSGRQFSNSRSEMNVSTLELGDSALYLCASRPTGYQETQYFGPGTRLLVL.

The V and J genes are TRBV25-1 and TRBJ1-4; D is undetermined. The CDR3 is 14 amino acids. Deletions cut 2 bases from V and 3 bases from J, with 7 bases between. Germline CDR1 MGHDK, CDR2 SYGVNS. The CDR3 DNA reads TGTGCCAGCAGTGAAACGTACCCTAATGAAAAACTGTTTTTT. Translating it yields CASSETYPNEKLFF. Full variable domain (outside the CDR3, taken from reference TRBV25-1 and TRBJ1-4): EADIYQTPRYLVIGTGKKITLECSQTMGHDKMYWYQQDPGMELHLIHYSYGVNSTEKGDLSSESTVSRIRTEHFPLTLESARPSHTSQYLCASSETYPNEKLFFGSGTQLSVL.

This clone was counted a few times. V and J are TRBV7-3 and TRBJ2-7; D is undetermined. CDR3 length equals 16 residues. Germline V gene sequence: CDR1 SGHTA, CDR2 FQGTGA. The V end was cut by 2 bases, the J end by 0 bases, with 14 bases between. CDR3 loop: CASSLRWLLISYEQYF. CDR3 nucleotides: TGTGCCAGCAGCTTACGATGGCTGCTGATCTCCTACGAGCAGTACTTC. The full variable domain, its missing parts supplied by reference TRBV7-3 and TRBJ2-7, is GAGVSQTPSNKVTEKGKYVELRCDPISGHTALYWYRQSLGQGPEFLIYFQGTGAADDSGLPNDRFFAVRPEGSVSTLKIQRTERGDSAVYLCASSLRWLLISYEQYFGPGTRLTVT.

The chain links TRBV5-6 to TRBJ1-1, with 9 bases identical to TRBD1. Trimming at V came to 4 bases and at J to 6 bases, leaving 7 bases not matched to a gene. Germline V gives CDR1 SGHDT, CDR2 YYEEEE. The CDR3 runs to 14 residues. The CDR3 nucleotides read TGTGCCAGCAGCCCCTCGGGGGACAGGGCTGAAGCTTTCTTT. Its translation: CASSPSGDRAEAFF.

This clone appeared a few times. The chain combines TRBV5-4 with TRBJ2-3; the D gene could be TRBD1 or TRBD2 (5 bases each). The CDR3 loop spans 15 amino acids. V lost 4 bases to trimming and J lost 4 bases, with 16 bases between them. Germline CDR1 reads SGHNT; CDR2 reads YYREEE (reference sequence). The CDR3 region is CASSPTGTAPDTQYF. The CDR3 coding sequence is TGTGCCAGCAGCCCGACGGGGACCGCCCCAGATACGCAGTATTTT.

The V and J genes are TRBV27 and TRBJ2-5; 9 bases match TRBD2. V dropped 0 bases and J dropped 5; count of bases not matched to a gene: 4. This CDR3 spans 15 amino acids. CDR1 is MNHEY and CDR2 is SMNVEV in the germline V gene (reference sequence). The CDR3 loop is CASSLSLAGTETQYF. CDR3 coding DNA: TGTGCCAGCAGTTTATCCCTAGCGGGGACGGAGACCCAGTACTTC.

This clone appeared a single time. The chain uses TRBV4-1 and TRBJ1-2, with D perhaps matching TRBD1 (6 bases). Germline lookup yields CDR1 MGHRA and CDR2 YSYEKL. Trimming shortened V by 0 bases and J by 8 bases, and 16 bases separated the two germline ends. This CDR3 is 15 amino acids long. CDR3 region: CASSQDEGGQVGYTF. The CDR3 DNA sequence: TGCGCCAGCAGCCAAGATGAGGGGGGGCAGGTCGGCTACACCTTC.

The CDR3 nucleotides are TGTGCCAGCAGTGAATGGGGGGGGCGTGAGACCCAGTACTTC. Amino acids: CASSEWGGRETQYF. The chain joins TRBV2 to TRBJ2-5, with D possibly TRBD2 on 7 matching bases. The V gene lost 2 bases and the J gene lost 5 bases, with 12 bases spanning the gap. The CDR3 loop spans 14 amino acids. Germline V CDR1 and CDR2: SNHLY, FYNNEI.

This chain links TRBV5-1 with TRBJ1-1, with 11 bases aligning to TRBD1. The ends lost 0 bases at V and 4 bases at J; junction bases unmatched: 2. Germline assignment: CDR1 SGHRS and CDR2 YFSETQ. There are 15 residues in the CDR3. The CDR3 sequence: CASSLAGTGGTEAFF. CDR3 coding DNA: TGCGCCAGCAGCTTGGCAGGGACAGGGGGCACTGAAGCTTTCTTT.

The chain links TRBV6-2 or TRBV6-3 to TRBJ2-4; 8 bases fit TRBD1. This CDR3 has 15 amino acids. The V and J ends lost 5 bases and 7 bases, in that order; junction bases with no gene match: 10. Germline CDR1 is MNHEY and CDR2 is SVGEGT. The CDR3 DNA sequence: TGTGCCAGCAGTCGAGGCCCTCAGGGGGCTAACATTCAGTACTTC. This codes for CASSRGPQGANIQYF.

This clone is medium-sized (0.01 to 0.1%) by share. Other DNA sequences in the sample encode the same CDR3. The chain uses TRBV20-1 and TRBJ1-3; D is undetermined. Trimming removed 6 bases at V and 4 bases at J, with 7 bases between. The CDR3 totals 11 residues. Germline lookup yields CDR1 DFQATT and CDR2 SNEGSKA (reference sequence). In nucleotides, the CDR3 is TGCAGTGCCCTTGGCGGAAACACCATATATTTT. Encoded protein: CSALGGNTIYF.

The chain employs TRBV27 and TRBJ1-2; the D gene is possibly TRBD1 (5 bases). V was shortened by 0 bases and J by 4 bases, with 12 bases between the two germline ends. Germline V gene lookup returns CDR1 MNHEY and CDR2 SMNVEV (reference sequence). This CDR3 is built from 15 residues. In DNA, the CDR3 is TGTGCCAGCAGTTTATCGCCGGGACGCATCTATGGCTACACCTTC. This codes for CASSLSPGRIYGYTF.

V and J are TRBV6-5 and TRBJ2-1; 7 bases match TRBD2. Germline assignment: CDR1 MNHEY and CDR2 SVGAGI. Trimming cost V 6 bases and J 12 bases; bases outside gene matches: 2. The CDR3 has 10 residues. CDR3 amino acids: CASRLAWQFF. The CDR3, as DNA: TGTGCCAGCAGACTAGCGTGGCAGTTCTTC.

The CDR3: CASSLNSTLGNQPQHF. CDR3 coding DNA: TGTGCCAGCAGCTTAAACTCGACTTTGGGCAATCAGCCCCAGCATTTT. The chain has TRBV7-3 and TRBJ1-5; unclear D gene. V was pared by 1 base and J by 2 bases, with 12 bases between. The germline V gene encodes CDR1 SGHTA and CDR2 FQGTGA. The CDR3 consists of 16 residues.

The gene calls are TRBV6-1 and TRBJ1-4, with D tentatively TRBD1 (5 bases). In germline, CDR1 is MNHNS, CDR2 SASEGT. The CDR3 length is 15 residues. With 2 bases removed from V and 8 bases from J, the gap between germline ends came to 15 bases. CDR3 in DNA: TGTGCCAGCAGTGAACCCGGGACTGCTCTAGAAAAACTGTTTTTT. It is translated as CASSEPGTALEKLFF.

This chain joins TRBV27 and TRBJ2-7; the D gene is possibly TRBD2 (5 bases). The CDR3 length is 13 residues. Deletions cut 8 bases from V and 3 bases from J, with 14 bases between. CDR1 is MNHEY and CDR2 is SMNVEV in the germline V gene (reference sequence). The CDR3 sequence is CASHLAAGYEQYF. The DNA for the CDR3 is TGTGCCAGCCACCTCGCGGCGGGCTACGAGCAGTACTTC.

The chain recombines TRBV5-4 with TRBJ1-1, with D unresolved. CDR3 size: 13 residues. V was cut by 0 bases and J by 10 bases, with 13 bases left in between. Germline loops: CDR1 SGHNT, CDR2 YYREEE (reference sequence). The CDR3 DNA is TGTGCCAGCAGCTTGGACCGTTTCGGCGCAGCTTTCTTT. Translated: CASSLDRFGAAFF.